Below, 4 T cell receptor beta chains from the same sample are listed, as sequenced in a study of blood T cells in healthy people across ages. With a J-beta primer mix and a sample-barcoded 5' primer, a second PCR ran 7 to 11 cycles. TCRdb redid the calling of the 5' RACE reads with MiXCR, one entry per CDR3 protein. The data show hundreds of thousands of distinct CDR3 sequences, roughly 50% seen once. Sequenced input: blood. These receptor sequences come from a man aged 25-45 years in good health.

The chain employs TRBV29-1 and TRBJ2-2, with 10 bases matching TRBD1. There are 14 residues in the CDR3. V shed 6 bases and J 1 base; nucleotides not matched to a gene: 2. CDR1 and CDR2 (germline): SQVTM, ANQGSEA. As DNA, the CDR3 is TGCAGCGTCGGGACAGGGGAGAACACCGGGGAGCTGTTTTTT. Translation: CSVGTGENTGELFF.

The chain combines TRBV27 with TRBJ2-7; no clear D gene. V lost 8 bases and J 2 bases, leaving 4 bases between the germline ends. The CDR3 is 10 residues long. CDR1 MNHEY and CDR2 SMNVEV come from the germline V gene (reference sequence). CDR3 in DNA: TGTGCCAGCGGAGCCTACGAGCAGTACTTC. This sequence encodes CASGAYEQYF.

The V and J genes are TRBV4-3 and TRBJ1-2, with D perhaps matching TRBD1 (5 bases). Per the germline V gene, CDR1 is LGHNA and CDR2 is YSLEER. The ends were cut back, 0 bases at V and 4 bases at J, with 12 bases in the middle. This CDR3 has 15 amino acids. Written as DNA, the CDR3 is TGCGCCAGCAGCCAAGATTCCACCGGGGGCTATGGCTACACCTTC. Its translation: CASSQDSTGGYGYTF.

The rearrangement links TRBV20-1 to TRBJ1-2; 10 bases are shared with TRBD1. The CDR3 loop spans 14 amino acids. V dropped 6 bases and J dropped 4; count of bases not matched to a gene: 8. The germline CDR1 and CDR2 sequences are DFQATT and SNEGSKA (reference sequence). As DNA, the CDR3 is TGCAGTGCACATCCGGGACAGGGGTTCTATGGCTACACCTTC. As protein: CSAHPGQGFYGYTF.